A selection of T cell receptor beta chains follows, all from one sample in a study of blood T cell repertoires in COVID-19. TCRdb's table, derived via immunoSEQ multiplex PCR, lists solely in-frame clones and lacks some. The sample contains about 200,000 clones, less than 90% of which appear only once. Material for sequencing was peripheral blood. Receptors were obtained from a human donor in a cohort sampled during active COVID-19. CDR3s include the opening cysteine and the closing phenylalanine or tryptophan. D genes are given only for firm matches. For some rows the clone size is stated as once, few or many, or as a class when expanded; others skip it.

D gene: TRBD2
J gene: TRBJ2-5
clone size: NA
V gene: TRBV7-9
CDR3 DNA: TGTGCCAGCAGCTCGCGACTAGCGGGGATCGAAGAGACCCAGTACTTC
CDR3 protein: CASSSRLAGIEETQYF

D gene: TRBD2
J gene: TRBJ2-7
clone size: NA
V gene: TRBV7-2
CDR3 DNA: TGTGCCAGCAGCTCTAGCGGGATGAAGTCCTACGAGCAGTACTTC
CDR3 protein: CASSSSGMKSYEQYF

D gene: TRBD2
J gene: TRBJ2-1
clone size: NA
V gene: TRBV4-1
CDR3 DNA: TGCGCCAGCAGCCAAGATAGTCTAGCGGGGTTCTACAATGAGCAGTTCTTC
CDR3 protein: CASSQDSLAGFYNEQFF

D gene: NA
J gene: TRBJ2-7
clone size: NA
V gene: TRBV4-2
CDR3 DNA: TGTGCCAGCAGCCACGGGTACGGGCAGGGCCCCTACGAGCAGTACTTC
CDR3 protein: CASSHGYGQGPYEQYF

D gene: NA
J gene: TRBJ1-1
clone size: NA
V gene: TRBV6-5
CDR3 DNA: TGTGCCAGCAGTTACTCGATGGCGAACACTGAAGCTTTCTTT
CDR3 protein: CASSYSMANTEAFF

D gene: TRBD1
J gene: TRBJ1-6
clone size: once
V gene: TRBV4-1
CDR3 DNA: TGCGCCAGCAGGGAAAGGGACAGCTATAATTCACCCCTCCACTTT
CDR3 protein: CASRERDSYNSPLHF

D gene: NA
J gene: TRBJ2-2
clone size: NA
V gene: TRBV6-5
CDR3 DNA: TGTGCCAGCAACACAGGGAATGTCGGCGCCGGGGAGCTGTTTTTT
CDR3 protein: CASNTGNVGAGELFF

D gene: NA
J gene: TRBJ2-4
clone size: NA
V gene: TRBV5-1
CDR3 DNA: TGCGCCAGCAGCCACGAACCGGAAAACATTCAGTACTTC
CDR3 protein: CASSHEPENIQYF

D gene: NA
J gene: TRBJ2-7
clone size: NA
V gene: TRBV1
CDR3 DNA: TGCACCAGAGGACTAGTAGTGTCCTACGAGCAGTACTTC
CDR3 protein: CTRGLVVSYEQYF

D gene: TRBD2
J gene: TRBJ2-1
clone size: NA
V gene: TRBV18
CDR3 DNA: TGTGCCAGCTCACCGGACAGACTAGCGGGACCCTACAATGAGCAGTTCTTC
CDR3 protein: CASSPDRLAGPYNEQFF

D gene: NA
J gene: TRBJ1-1
clone size: NA
V gene: TRBV12-5
CDR3 DNA: TGTGCTAGTGGTACTTATAGAGAGAACACTGAAGCTTTCTTT
CDR3 protein: CASGTYRENTEAFF

D gene: NA
J gene: TRBJ2-5
clone size: few
V gene: TRBV5-5
CDR3 DNA: TGTGCCAGCAGCTTAGACGGACAGCCCCAAGAGACCCAGTACTTC
CDR3 protein: CASSLDGQPQETQYF

D gene: NA
J gene: TRBJ2-2
clone size: NA
V gene: TRBV19
CDR3 DNA: TGTGCCAGTCCCGGGTCTAGCGGGGAGCTGTTTTTT
CDR3 protein: CASPGSSGELFF

D gene: NA
J gene: TRBJ2-1
clone size: NA
V gene: TRBV5-1
CDR3 DNA: TGCGCCAGCAGCTCCACAGGGAGCTCCTACAATGAGCAGTTCTTC
CDR3 protein: CASSSTGSSYNEQFF

D gene: NA
J gene: TRBJ2-1
clone size: NA
V gene: TRBV5-1
CDR3 DNA: TGCGCCAGCAGCGTCTATAACAATGAGCAGTTCTTC
CDR3 protein: CASSVYNNEQFF

D gene: TRBD1
J gene: TRBJ2-6
clone size: NA
V gene: TRBV29-1
CDR3 DNA: TGCAGCGTTGGGACAGGGTCAGCTGGGGCCAACGTCCTGACTTTC
CDR3 protein: CSVGTGSAGANVLTF

D gene: NA
J gene: TRBJ2-1
clone size: NA
V gene: TRBV9
CDR3 DNA: TGTGCCAGCAGCGTAGGGACTACCTACAATGAGCAGTTCTTC
CDR3 protein: CASSVGTTYNEQFF

D gene: TRBD1
J gene: TRBJ1-6
clone size: NA
V gene: TRBV6-5
CDR3 DNA: TGTGCCAGCAGCCCACAGGGGTATAATTCACCCCTCCACTTT
CDR3 protein: CASSPQGYNSPLHF

D gene: TRBD1
J gene: TRBJ2-7
clone size: NA
V gene: TRBV19
CDR3 DNA: TGTGCCAGTAGCGAGGACAGGGGGGCCGAGCAGTACTTC
CDR3 protein: CASSEDRGAEQYF

D gene: NA
J gene: TRBJ2-1
clone size: NA
V gene: TRBV28
CDR3 DNA: TGTGCCAGCAGTTCCCTCAATGAGCAGTTCTTC
CDR3 protein: CASSSLNEQFF

D gene: NA
J gene: TRBJ2-2
clone size: NA
V gene: TRBV5-1
CDR3 DNA: TGCGCCAGCAGCGCCGGGGAGGTGGGTTACACCGGGGAGCTGTTTTTT
CDR3 protein: CASSAGEVGYTGELFF

D gene: TRBD1
J gene: TRBJ1-4
clone size: NA
V gene: TRBV7-9
CDR3 DNA: TGTGCCAGCAGCGATGACAGGGGTGCAACTAATGAAAAACTGTTTTTT
CDR3 protein: CASSDDRGATNEKLFF

D gene: NA
J gene: TRBJ2-1
clone size: NA
V gene: TRBV7-2
CDR3 DNA: TGTGCCAGCAGCTTAGAAGGGGCCCCCTACAATGAGCAGTTCTTC
CDR3 protein: CASSLEGAPYNEQFF

D gene: TRBD1
J gene: TRBJ1-2
clone size: NA
V gene: TRBV6-5
CDR3 DNA: TGTGCCAGCAGCCCGGACAGGGAGTACGGCTACACCTTC
CDR3 protein: CASSPDREYGYTF

D gene: NA
J gene: TRBJ1-2
clone size: once
V gene: TRBV5-1
CDR3 DNA: TGCGCCAGCAGCTTGGGACCCAACAGGGACGGCTACACCTTC
CDR3 protein: CASSLGPNRDGYTF

D gene: NA
J gene: TRBJ1-1
clone size: NA
V gene: TRBV18
CDR3 DNA: TGTGCCAGCTCACCACGGGAAGGGGGTGAGGCTTTCTTT
CDR3 protein: CASSPREGGEAFF

D gene: NA
J gene: TRBJ1-6
clone size: NA
V gene: TRBV5-8
CDR3 DNA: TGTGCCAGCAGCAATCAGGTGCTCCTCCACTTT
CDR3 protein: CASSNQVLLHF

D gene: NA
J gene: TRBJ2-1
clone size: NA
V gene: TRBV19
CDR3 DNA: TGTGCCAGTAGTATGCAGGCCTACAATGAGCAGTTCTTC
CDR3 protein: CASSMQAYNEQFF

D gene: NA
J gene: TRBJ2-6
clone size: NA
V gene: TRBV7-9
CDR3 DNA: TGTGCCAGCAGCTCCCTTGACACTGGAGGGGCCAACGTCCTGACTTTC
CDR3 protein: CASSSLDTGGANVLTF

D gene: NA
J gene: TRBJ1-6
clone size: once
V gene: TRBV2
CDR3 DNA: TGTGCCAGCAGTCCTGACAGGCTTCCTAATTCACCCCTCCACTTT
CDR3 protein: CASSPDRLPNSPLHF

D gene: NA
J gene: TRBJ2-7
clone size: NA
V gene: TRBV30
CDR3 DNA: TGTGCCTGGAGTGTACGAGGCTACGAGCAGTACTTC
CDR3 protein: CAWSVRGYEQYF

D gene: TRBD1
J gene: TRBJ1-1
clone size: few
V gene: TRBV29-1
CDR3 DNA: TGCAGCGTTGAAAGCTTCCCGGGACAGGGGGAAGCTTTCTTT
CDR3 protein: CSVESFPGQGEAFF

D gene: TRBD1
J gene: TRBJ1-2
clone size: few
V gene: TRBV2
CDR3 DNA: TGTGCCAGCAGTGAACAGGGGGCGATTGGCTACACCTTC
CDR3 protein: CASSEQGAIGYTF

D gene: NA
J gene: TRBJ1-5
clone size: NA
V gene: TRBV7-9
CDR3 DNA: TGTGCCAGCAGCCCGGGCGGGAGTCAGCCCCAGCATTTT
CDR3 protein: CASSPGGSQPQHF

D gene: TRBD1
J gene: TRBJ1-2
clone size: NA
V gene: TRBV10-3
CDR3 DNA: TGTGCCATCGAACAGGGGGACTATGGCTACACCTTC
CDR3 protein: CAIEQGDYGYTF

D gene: TRBD2
J gene: TRBJ2-1
clone size: NA
V gene: TRBV7-8
CDR3 DNA: TGTGCCAGCAGCCCCCGACTAGCGGGGCACAATGAGCAGTTCTTC
CDR3 protein: CASSPRLAGHNEQFF

D gene: TRBD1
J gene: TRBJ1-2
clone size: NA
V gene: TRBV4-1
CDR3 DNA: TGCGCCAGCAGCCTAGGACAGGGGGCGGGCGGCTACACCTTC
CDR3 protein: CASSLGQGAGGYTF

D gene: TRBD1
J gene: TRBJ2-2
clone size: few
V gene: TRBV6-5
CDR3 DNA: TGTGCCAGCAAAGGGGGCCCGAACACCGGGGAGCTGTTTTTT
CDR3 protein: CASKGGPNTGELFF

D gene: NA
J gene: TRBJ1-6
clone size: NA
V gene: TRBV6-4
CDR3 DNA: TGTGCCAGCACCACCCCGGGGGGGGGCAGGTCCTATAATTCACCCCTCCACTTT
CDR3 protein: CASTTPGGGRSYNSPLHF

D gene: NA
J gene: TRBJ2-7
clone size: NA
V gene: TRBV4-2
CDR3 DNA: TGTGCCAGCAGCCCCGGACAGGACTACGACTACGAGCAGTACTTC
CDR3 protein: CASSPGQDYDYEQYF

D gene: NA
J gene: TRBJ2-5
clone size: NA
V gene: TRBV6-5
CDR3 DNA: TGTGCCAGCACCTACGGGCGGGCGGGAGAGACCCAGTACTTC
CDR3 protein: CASTYGRAGETQYF

D gene: TRBD1
J gene: TRBJ1-2
clone size: NA
V gene: TRBV5-1
CDR3 DNA: TGCGCCAGCAGGGGGACAGCCCTGCAGGTGGGCTATGGCTACACCTTC
CDR3 protein: CASRGTALQVGYGYTF

D gene: TRBD1
J gene: TRBJ1-2
clone size: NA
V gene: TRBV7-9
CDR3 DNA: TGTGCCAGCAGCTTTGAGGGGGCGCTCGGTGGCTACACCTTC
CDR3 protein: CASSFEGALGGYTF

D gene: NA
J gene: TRBJ1-1
clone size: NA
V gene: TRBV2
CDR3 DNA: TGTGCCAGACAAAGGGGTAGGGGTATTACTGAAGCTTTCTTT
CDR3 protein: CARQRGRGITEAFF

D gene: NA
J gene: TRBJ2-6
clone size: NA
V gene: TRBV2
CDR3 DNA: TGTGCCAGCGGGTCAGGAAGCTCTGGGGCCAACGTCCTGACTTTC
CDR3 protein: CASGSGSSGANVLTF

D gene: NA
J gene: TRBJ2-1
clone size: NA
V gene: TRBV9
CDR3 DNA: TGTGCCAGCAGCGTAGCGGGGGTCGCCTACAATGAGCAGTTCTTC
CDR3 protein: CASSVAGVAYNEQFF

D gene: TRBD2
J gene: TRBJ2-3
clone size: once
V gene: TRBV10-2
CDR3 DNA: TGCGCCAGCAGAGAGCGGGGGTTCGGGGATACGCAGTATTTT
CDR3 protein: CASRERGFGDTQYF